The following is a TCR beta chain sequence with its context. The CDR3 runs 11 residues. CDR1 and CDR2 from the germline V gene are ENHRY and SYGVKD. Unmatched junction bases numbered 10, after V lost 10 bases and J lost 10 bases. The data were produced by immunoSEQ multiplex PCR, yet TCRdb's version contains in-frame clones alone and is incomplete. The sample consists of roughly 240,000 clones, around 82% of them appearing once. These data are taken from a study of blood T cell repertoires in COVID-19. Turning to the study itself: COVID-19 samples collected from the United States, Italy and Spain covered acute and convalescent phases. T cells, B-cell-depleted T cells, or PBMCs provided the cDNA or gDNA that served as material.

The TCR originated in a woman in her 70s with acute or convalescent COVID-19. The chain links TRBV10-3 to TRBJ2-7, with TRBD1 identical over 7 bases. Sequencing was done on a sample of peripheral blood. The CDR3 nucleotides are TGTGCCAACGAAGGGCAGGGGGAACAGTACTTC. This sequence encodes CANEGQGEQYF.